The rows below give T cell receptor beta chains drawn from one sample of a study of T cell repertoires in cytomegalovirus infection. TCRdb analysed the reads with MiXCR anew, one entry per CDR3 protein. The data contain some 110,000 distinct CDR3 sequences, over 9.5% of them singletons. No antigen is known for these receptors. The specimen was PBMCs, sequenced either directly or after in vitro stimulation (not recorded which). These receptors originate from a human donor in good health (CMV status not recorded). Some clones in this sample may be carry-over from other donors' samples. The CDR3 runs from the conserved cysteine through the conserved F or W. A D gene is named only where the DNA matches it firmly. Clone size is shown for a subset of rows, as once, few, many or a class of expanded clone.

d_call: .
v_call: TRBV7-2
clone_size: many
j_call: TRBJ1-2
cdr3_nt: TGTGCCAGCAGCTTCGGGGATGTGCATGGCTACACCTTC
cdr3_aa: CASSFGDVHGYTF

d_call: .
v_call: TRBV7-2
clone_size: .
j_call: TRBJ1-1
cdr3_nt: TGTGCCAGCAGCTTAGCGAACGGACATGAAGCTTTCTTT
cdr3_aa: CASSLANGHEAFF

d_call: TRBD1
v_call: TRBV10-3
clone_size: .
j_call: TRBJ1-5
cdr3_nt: TGTGCCATCAGTGAGAAGGGACAGCTAAGCAATCAGCCCCAGCATTTT
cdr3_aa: CAISEKGQLSNQPQHF

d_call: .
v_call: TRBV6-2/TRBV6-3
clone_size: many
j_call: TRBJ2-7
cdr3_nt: TGTGCCAGCAGTAAATATCGACAGGACTACGAGCAGTACTTC
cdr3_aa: CASSKYRQDYEQYF

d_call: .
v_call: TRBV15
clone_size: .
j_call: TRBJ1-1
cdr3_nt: TGTGCCACCAGCAGAGACGACAGACGAGTTGAAGCTTTCTTT
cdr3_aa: CATSRDDRRVEAFF

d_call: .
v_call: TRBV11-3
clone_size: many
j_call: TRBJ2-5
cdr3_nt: TGTGCCAGCAGCACGTCGGGTTTCCAAGAGACCCAGTACTTC
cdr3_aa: CASSTSGFQETQYF

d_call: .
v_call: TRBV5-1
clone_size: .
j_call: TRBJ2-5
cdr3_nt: TGCGCCAGCAGCTTGGCCACAGCCCAAGAGACCCAGTACTTC
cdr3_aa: CASSLATAQETQYF

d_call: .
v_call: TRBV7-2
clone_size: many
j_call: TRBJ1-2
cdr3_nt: TGTGCCAGCAGGCCAGGACAGTATGGCTACACCTTC
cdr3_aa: CASRPGQYGYTF

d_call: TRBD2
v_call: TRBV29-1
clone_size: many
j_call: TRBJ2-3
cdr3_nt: TGCAGCGTTGAACCACTAGCGGGAGGGATCTTTAGCACAGATACGCAGTATTTT
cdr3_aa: CSVEPLAGGIFSTDTQYF

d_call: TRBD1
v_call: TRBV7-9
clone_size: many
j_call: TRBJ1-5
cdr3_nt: TGTGCCAGCAGCTTGTCCGGGACAGAGCCCTCAGTTTACAATCAGCCCCAGCATTTT
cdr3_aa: CASSLSGTEPSVYNQPQHF

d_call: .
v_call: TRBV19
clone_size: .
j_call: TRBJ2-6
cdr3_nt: TGTGCCAGTAGAGACAGCTCTGGGGCCAACGTCCTGACTTTC
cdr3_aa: CASRDSSGANVLTF

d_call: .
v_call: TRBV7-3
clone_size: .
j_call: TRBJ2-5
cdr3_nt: TGTGCCAGCAGCTTAAAAGGACGGGAGACCCAGTACTTC
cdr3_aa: CASSLKGRETQYF

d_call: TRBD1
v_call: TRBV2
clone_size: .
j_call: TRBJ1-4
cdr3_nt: TGTGCCAGCAGCCCGGGACAGGCCACAACTAATGAAAAACTGTTTTTT
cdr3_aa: CASSPGQATTNEKLFF

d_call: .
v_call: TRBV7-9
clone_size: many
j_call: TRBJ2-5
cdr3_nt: TGTGCCAGCAGCTTAGTCGGGCAGGGGCAAGAGACCCAGTACTTC
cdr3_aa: CASSLVGQGQETQYF

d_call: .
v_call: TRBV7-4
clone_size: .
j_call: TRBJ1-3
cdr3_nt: TGTGCCAGCAGCTCCCTAGGCCCCCGCTCTGGAAACACCATATATTTT
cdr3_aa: CASSSLGPRSGNTIYF

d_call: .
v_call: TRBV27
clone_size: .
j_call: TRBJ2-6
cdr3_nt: TGTGCCAGCAGTTACCGGGACCGAGACTCTGGGGCCAACGTCCTGACTTTC
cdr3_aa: CASSYRDRDSGANVLTF

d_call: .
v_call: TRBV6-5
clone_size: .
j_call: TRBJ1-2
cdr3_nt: TGTGCCAGCAGTTACCCCGACAGGCATGGCTACACCTTC
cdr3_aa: CASSYPDRHGYTF